This T cell receptor beta chain comes out of a study of blood T cells in healthy people across ages. Notes on the study in general: Those diversity estimates obtained from one million T cells were thought to be underestimates.

Using a J-beta primer mix together with a sample-barcoded 5' primer, a second PCR was run for roughly 7 to 11 cycles. TCRdb re-analysed the 5' RACE reads in MiXCR, keeping a single row per CDR3 protein. The sample holds some 690,000 distinct CDR3 sequences, over 20% seen once. This clonotype was counted between two and nine times. What it binds is unknown. Peripheral blood samples of 9 to 10 milliliters were drawn from each donor. Each sample yielded at least 6 million isolated PBMCs. Trimming removed 3 bases from V and 3 bases from J; junction bases left unmatched: 4. This CDR3 has 14 residues. Germline V gene sequence: CDR1 SGHRS, CDR2 YFSETQ.

Source material: blood. V gene TRBV5-1 combines with J gene TRBJ2-5, with TRBD1 identical over 8 bases. This TCR came from a man aged 65-85 years in good health. For the CDR3, the DNA is TGCGCCAGCAGCTCCGGACAGGGAAAAGAGACCCAGTACTTC. It translates to CASSSGQGKETQYF.